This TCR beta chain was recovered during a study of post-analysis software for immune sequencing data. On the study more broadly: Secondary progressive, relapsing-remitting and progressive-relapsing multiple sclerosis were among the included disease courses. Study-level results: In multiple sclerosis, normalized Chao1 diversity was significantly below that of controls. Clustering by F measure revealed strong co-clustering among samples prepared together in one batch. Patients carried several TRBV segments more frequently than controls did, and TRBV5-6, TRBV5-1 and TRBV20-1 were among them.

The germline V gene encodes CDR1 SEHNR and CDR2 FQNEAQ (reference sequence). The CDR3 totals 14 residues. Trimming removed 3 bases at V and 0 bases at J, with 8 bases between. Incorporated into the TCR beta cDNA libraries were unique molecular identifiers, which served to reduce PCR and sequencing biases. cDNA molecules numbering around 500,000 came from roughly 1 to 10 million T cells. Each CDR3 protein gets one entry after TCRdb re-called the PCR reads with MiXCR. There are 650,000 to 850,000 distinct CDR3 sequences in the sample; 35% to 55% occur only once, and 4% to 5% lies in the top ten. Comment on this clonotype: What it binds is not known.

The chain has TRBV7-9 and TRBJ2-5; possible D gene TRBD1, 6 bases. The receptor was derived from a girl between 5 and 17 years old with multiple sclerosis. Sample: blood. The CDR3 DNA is TGTGCCAGCAGCTTCCACAGGGACCAAGAGACCCAGTACTTC. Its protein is CASSFHRDQETQYF.